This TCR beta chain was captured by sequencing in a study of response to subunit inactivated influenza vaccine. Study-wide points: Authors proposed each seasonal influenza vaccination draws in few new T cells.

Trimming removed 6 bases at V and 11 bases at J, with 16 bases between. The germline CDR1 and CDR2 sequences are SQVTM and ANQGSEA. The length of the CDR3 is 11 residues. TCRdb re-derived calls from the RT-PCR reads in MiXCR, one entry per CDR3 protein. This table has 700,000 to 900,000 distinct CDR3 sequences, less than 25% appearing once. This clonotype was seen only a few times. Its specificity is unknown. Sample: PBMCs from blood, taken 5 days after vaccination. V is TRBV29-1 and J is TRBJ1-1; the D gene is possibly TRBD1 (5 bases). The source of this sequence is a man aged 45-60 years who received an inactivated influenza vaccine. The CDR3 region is CSVKQERAAFF. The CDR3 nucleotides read TGCAGCGTGAAACAGGAGCGAGCTGCTTTCTTT.